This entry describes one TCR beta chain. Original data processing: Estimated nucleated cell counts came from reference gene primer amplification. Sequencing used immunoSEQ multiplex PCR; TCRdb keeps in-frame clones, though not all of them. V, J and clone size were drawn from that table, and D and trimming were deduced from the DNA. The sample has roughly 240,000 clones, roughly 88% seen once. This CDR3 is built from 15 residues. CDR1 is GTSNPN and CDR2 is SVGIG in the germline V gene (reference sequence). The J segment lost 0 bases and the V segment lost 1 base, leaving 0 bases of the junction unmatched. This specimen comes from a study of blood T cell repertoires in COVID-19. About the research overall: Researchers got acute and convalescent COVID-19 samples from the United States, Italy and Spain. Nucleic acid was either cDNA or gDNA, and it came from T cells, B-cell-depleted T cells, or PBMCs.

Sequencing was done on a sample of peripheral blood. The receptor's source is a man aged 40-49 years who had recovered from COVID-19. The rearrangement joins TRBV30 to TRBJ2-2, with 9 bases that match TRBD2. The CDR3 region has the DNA TGTGCCTGGAGTGGCGGGGGGGCGAACACCGGGGAGCTGTTTTTT. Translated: CAWSGGGANTGELFF.